This T cell receptor beta chain stems from a study of T cell repertoires in cytomegalovirus infection. The V end lost 1 base, the J end lost 10 bases, and 19 bases lay between the germline ends. The CDR3 has 15 residues. Germline assignment: CDR1 LGHNA and CDR2 YNFKEQ. TCRdb passed the reads through MiXCR, listing each CDR3 protein once. The data hold about a million distinct CDR3 sequences, with roughly a third observed a single time. In regard to this clonotype: Its specificity is unknown.

Source: cultured CD8+ T cells from PBMCs, taken from culture after CMV antigen stimulation. V is TRBV4-2 and J is TRBJ1-1; maybe TRBD1 (5 bases). The TCR was taken from a human donor in good health (CMV status not recorded). Some clones in this sample may be carry-over from other donors' samples. The CDR3 region is CASSQVAGPYAGAFF. In DNA, the CDR3 is TGTGCCAGCAGCCAAGTGGCAGGGCCATACGCGGGAGCTTTCTTT.